This TCR beta chain originates from a study of blood T cell repertoires in COVID-19. Across the study: Acute and convalescent COVID-19 specimens originated in the United States, Italy and Spain. Sources were T cells, B-cell-depleted T cells, or PBMCs; the material itself was cDNA or gDNA.

Per the authors' pipeline: Amplifying reference gene primers gave estimates of nucleated cell counts. Data came from immunoSEQ multiplex PCR; TCRdb stores just in-frame clones and leaves some out. The V and J calls and clone size were taken over from that table, and D and trimming were inferred from the DNA. The data hold some 120,000 clones, with around three quarters observed a single time. Germline V gene sequence: CDR1 SGHDT, CDR2 YYEEEE. V was shortened by 1 base and J by 8 bases, with 18 bases between the two germline ends. The CDR3 loop spans 16 amino acids. This chain joins TRBV5-6 and TRBJ1-4; possible D gene TRBD1, 6 bases. The specimen sequenced was peripheral blood. This TCR was sampled from a human donor in a cohort sampled during active COVID-19. CDR3 DNA sequence: TGTGCCAGCAGCTTGAAAGCCTCGGGGGGCGGAGAAAAACTGTTTTTT. This sequence encodes CASSLKASGGGEKLFF.